This record covers a single T cell receptor (beta chain). The data belong to a study of blood T cell repertoires in COVID-19. Study-wide background: Sites across the United States, Italy and Spain contributed samples from acute and convalescent COVID-19. The cDNA or gDNA used as material had been derived from T cells, B-cell-depleted T cells, or PBMCs.

The Seattle site enrolled patients during active infection and followed them longitudinally. This CDR3 has 17 residues. Trimming cost V 4 bases and J 0 bases; bases outside gene matches: 6. CDR1 is SGHVS, CDR2 FQNEAQ, per germline. Authors' analysis steps: Using reference gene primer amplification, nucleated cell counts were estimated. The method was immunoSEQ multiplex PCR; TCRdb's version includes in-frame clones alone and lacks a portion of them. V, J and clone size were drawn from that table, and D and trimming were deduced from the DNA. The table lists nearly 50,000 clones, around 86% of them singletons.

The chain joins TRBV7-8 to TRBJ1-5, with 10 bases fitting TRBD1. This TCR came from a woman of 80 years or more with COVID-19, enrolled during active disease. The specimen sequenced was peripheral blood. The CDR3 loop is CASSSRTGGDSNQPQHF. The CDR3 region has the DNA TGTGCCAGCAGCTCACGGACAGGGGGAGATAGCAATCAGCCCCAGCATTTT. Using reference TRBV7-8 and TRBJ1-5 for the parts outside the CDR3, the full variable domain is GAGVSQSPRYKVAKRGQDVALRCDPISGHVSLFWYQQALGQGPEFLTYFQNEAQLDKSGLPSDRFFAERPEGSVSTLKIQRTQQEDSAVYLCASSSRTGGDSNQPQHFGDGTRLSIL.